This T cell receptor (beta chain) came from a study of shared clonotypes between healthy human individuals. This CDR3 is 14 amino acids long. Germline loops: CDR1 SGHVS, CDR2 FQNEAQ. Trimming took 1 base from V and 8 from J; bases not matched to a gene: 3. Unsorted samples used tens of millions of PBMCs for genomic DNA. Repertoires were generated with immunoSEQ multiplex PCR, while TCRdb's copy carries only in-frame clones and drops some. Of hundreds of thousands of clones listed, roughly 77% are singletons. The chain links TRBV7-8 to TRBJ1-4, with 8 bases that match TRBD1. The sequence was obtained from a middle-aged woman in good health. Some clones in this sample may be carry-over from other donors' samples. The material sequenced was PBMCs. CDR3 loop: CASSLVQGGEKLFF. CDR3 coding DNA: TGTGCCAGCAGCTTAGTACAGGGGGGAGAAAAACTGTTTTTT.